The sequence of this T cell receptor beta chain was determined in a study of shared T cell receptors in the human thymus. The repertoire was sequenced with immunoSEQ multiplex PCR; TCRdb's copy has only in-frame clones and lacks some. Here the sample spans some 720,000 clones, approximately 90% being singletons. V lost 6 bases, J lost 5 bases, and 9 bases stayed unmatched. The CDR3 has 14 amino acids. Germline V CDR1 and CDR2: MNHNS, SASEGT. These records were also assigned to another study, of human thymus T cells.

The V call is TRBV6-1, the J call TRBJ2-5; 7 bases match TRBD2. The specimen sequenced was thymocytes. The receptor comes from a boy under three years old with a congenital heart defect. The CDR3 is CASSGHRRGETQYF. The CDR3 DNA reads TGTGCCAGCAGCGGGCATCGGCGGGGGGAGACCCAGTACTTC.